The clone carrying this TCR beta chain was counted many times. The antigen is unknown. From RNA transcripts, TCR beta CDR3 regions were amplified. HTBI primers were the set used in a first-round RT-PCR of the TCR CDR3. In TCRdb, the multiplex PCR reads were re-called with MiXCR into one record per CDR3 protein. Here the sample spans hundreds of thousands of distinct CDR3 sequences, roughly 15% being singletons. Those patients with uncontrolled infection, other autoimmune disease, pregnancy or lactation were excluded. Source material for PBMCs was about 11 ml fresh peripheral blood. This sample is part of a study of T cells in Graves' hyperthyroidism and ophthalmopathy. Study-wide points: Expanded thyroid clonotypes (above 0.001) were mostly also found in blood.

Specimen: blood. The TCR comes from a young woman with Graves' hyperthyroidism.

CDR3 sequence (DNA): TGTGCCTGGAGTGTACTGGACAGCCTTAGGGAGCAGTACTTC. It codes for CAWSVLDSLREQYF. V usage is TRBV30 and J usage is TRBJ2-7; D possibly corresponds to TRBD1 (6 bases). CDR1 and CDR2 from the germline V gene are GTSNPN and SVGIG (reference sequence). Trimming cost V 0 bases and J 7 bases, with 16 bases left between them. The CDR3 totals 14 residues.